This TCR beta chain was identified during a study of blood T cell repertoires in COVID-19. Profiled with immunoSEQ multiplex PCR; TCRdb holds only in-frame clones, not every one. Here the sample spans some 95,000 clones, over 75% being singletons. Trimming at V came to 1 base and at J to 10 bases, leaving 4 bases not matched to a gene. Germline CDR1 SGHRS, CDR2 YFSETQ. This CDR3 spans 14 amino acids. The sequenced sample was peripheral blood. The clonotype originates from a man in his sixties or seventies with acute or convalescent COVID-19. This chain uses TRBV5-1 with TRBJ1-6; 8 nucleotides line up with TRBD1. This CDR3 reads CASSLRQGWSPLHF. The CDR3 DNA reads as TGCGCCAGCAGCTTGCGACAGGGGTGGTCACCCCTCCACTTT.